The next 21 T cell receptor beta chains were all read from a single sample in a study of blood T cell repertoires in COVID-19. Assay used: immunoSEQ multiplex PCR; TCRdb lists only in-frame clones, some missing. Of tens of thousands of clones listed, approximately 85% are singletons. The sequencing input was peripheral blood. Every receptor here comes from a human donor in a cohort sampled during active COVID-19.

V and J are TRBV19 and TRBJ2-7; D not certain. Per germline, CDR1 LNHDA and CDR2 SQIVND (reference sequence). Trimming took 8 bases from V and 1 from J, leaving 15 bases between them. The CDR3 runs 14 residues. In DNA, the CDR3 is TGTGCCAGTTCCCAGCCAGGTCTATCCTACGAGCAGTACTTC. This encodes CASSQPGLSYEQYF. The full variable domain, completed using reference TRBV19 and TRBJ2-7, is DGGITQSPKYLFRKEGQNVTLSCEQNLNHDAMYWYRQDPGQGLRLIYYSQIVNDFQKGDIAEGYSVSREKKESFPLTVTSAQKNPTAFYLCASSQPGLSYEQYFGPGTRLTVT.

This clone was observed a single time. V gene TRBV11-2 combines with J gene TRBJ2-1; 11 bases fit TRBD1. Per the germline V gene, CDR1 is SGHAT and CDR2 is FQNNGV. The V and J ends lost 7 bases and 5 bases, in that order; junction bases with no gene match: 7. This CDR3 region has 15 residues. DNA of the CDR3: TGTGCCAGCACCGGGAGGACAGGGGGCAACAATGAGCAGTTCTTC. It encodes CASTGRTGGNNEQFF.

The chain joins TRBV4-3 to TRBJ2-3, with D perhaps matching TRBD1 (5 bases). The germline CDR1 and CDR2 sequences are LGHNA and YSLEER. This CDR3 comprises 18 residues. Between the trimmed V and J ends, which lost 0 bases and 4 bases, there was a span of 20 bases. CDR3 in DNA: TGCGCCAGCAGCCAAGATGTTGGGGCCTTCAAGAGGCCAGATACGCAGTATTTT. Translation gives CASSQDVGAFKRPDTQYF.

The rearrangement uses TRBV10-3 and TRBJ2-3; 8 bases map to TRBD1. The germline gives CDR1 ENHRY, CDR2 SYGVKD. Losses at the gene ends were 3 bases for V and 2 bases for J; bases not matched to a gene: 10. This CDR3 is 17 amino acids long. The CDR3 loop is CAISDIGQGFPTDTQYF. CDR3 DNA sequence: TGTGCCATCAGTGATATAGGACAGGGCTTCCCCACAGATACGCAGTATTTT.

The CDR3 region has the DNA TGTGCCAGCAGTCGATCCAGGGGGATGGATCAGCCCCAGCATTTT. Encoded protein: CASSRSRGMDQPQHF. The chain carries TRBV6-6 and TRBJ1-5, with 7 bases fitting TRBD1. The CDR3 length is 15 residues. Germline V gene lookup returns CDR1 MNHNY and CDR2 SVGAGI (reference sequence). V shed 5 bases and J 5 bases; nucleotides not matched to a gene: 9.

This chain uses TRBV28 with TRBJ1-2, with TRBD1 as a possible D gene (5 bases). Between the trimmed V and J ends, which lost 7 bases and 6 bases, there was a span of 12 bases. The CDR3 runs 12 residues. Per germline, CDR1 MDHEN and CDR2 SYDVKM. The DNA for the CDR3 is TGTGCCAGCACCCAGGGCAGCGATGGCTACACCTTC. The encoded protein is CASTQGSDGYTF.

V is TRBV2 and J is TRBJ1-6; D might be TRBD1 (5 bases). There are 12 residues in the CDR3. Germline V gene sequence: CDR1 SNHLY, CDR2 FYNNEI. The CDR3 protein is CAGEDANSPLHF. The CDR3 DNA sequence: TGTGCAGGGGAGGACGCCAATTCACCCCTCCACTTT.

The chain couples TRBV27 to TRBJ1-5; D unclear. Germline V gene lookup returns CDR1 MNHEY and CDR2 SMNVEV (reference sequence). The CDR3 is made up of 13 amino acids. Trimming stripped 9 bases from V and 1 base from J, with 10 bases between. CDR3 DNA sequence: TGTGCCAGTAGCCTATTGAGCAATCAGCCCCAGCATTTT. Protein product: CASSLLSNQPQHF.

The chain couples TRBV5-4 to TRBJ1-2, with D tentatively TRBD1 (6 bases). The CDR3 has 13 amino acids. V was shortened by 1 base and J by 4 bases, with 8 bases between the two germline ends. The germline V gene encodes CDR1 SGHNT and CDR2 YYREEE (reference sequence). CDR3 amino acids: CASSLPTGYGYTF. CDR3 DNA sequence: TGTGCCAGCAGCTTGCCGACAGGCTATGGCTACACCTTC.

A remark on this clone: The limits of the CDR3 on the DNA are not certain, so only TCRdb's listed CDR3 is given. The chain joins TRBV4-3 to TRBJ2-4; the table's D gene call, TRBD1, was not cross checked with the DNA. CDR1 is LGHNA and CDR2 is YSLEER in the germline V gene. Ends included, the CDR3 has 13 residues. The CDR3 spells CASSQGVGTGTSF.

This rearrangement joins TRBV27 to TRBJ2-7; 9 bases line up with TRBD2. Germline V gene sequence: CDR1 MNHEY, CDR2 SMNVEV (reference sequence). The length of the CDR3 is 15 residues. Trimming cost V 2 bases and J 0 bases; bases outside gene matches: 2. The CDR3 loop is CASSLAGGISYEQYF. Here the CDR3 DNA reads TGTGCCAGCAGTTTAGCGGGAGGGATCTCCTACGAGCAGTACTTC.

The chain combines TRBV5-1 with TRBJ2-2; 8 bases align to TRBD2. J was trimmed by 6 bases and V by 3 bases; bases with no gene match: 13. CDR1 SGHRS and CDR2 YFSETQ come from the germline V gene. There are 17 residues in the CDR3. The CDR3 loop reads CASSSGSKGLGSGELFF. CDR3 DNA: TGCGCCAGCAGCTCGGGGTCGAAGGGACTAGGATCCGGGGAGCTGTTTTTT.

The J gene is TRBJ2-7, the V gene TRBV11-1; 12 bases map to TRBD2. J lost 3 bases, V lost 6 bases, and 3 bases had no gene match. The germline CDR1 and CDR2 sequences are SGHAT and FQDESV (reference sequence). The CDR3 is 14 residues long. The CDR3, as DNA: TGTGCCAGCAGACCGGGACTAGCGGGCTACGAGCAGTACTTC. It translates to CASRPGLAGYEQYF.

The chain has TRBV5-1 and TRBJ2-7; 9 bases are a match to TRBD2. The V and J ends lost 2 bases and 6 bases, in that order; junction bases with no gene match: 6. Per germline, CDR1 SGHRS and CDR2 YFSETQ. There are 14 residues in the CDR3. The DNA of the CDR3 is TGCGCCAGCAGCTTACGTAGCGGGAGATCCGAGCAGTACTTC. It yields the protein CASSLRSGRSEQYF.

This clone was counted once. The CDR3 here is CASSFPGLAGVHEQYF. CDR3 DNA: TGTGCCAGCAGTTTCCCGGGACTAGCGGGAGTCCACGAGCAGTACTTC. The chain combines TRBV28 with TRBJ2-7; 14 bases align to TRBD2. The CDR3 runs 16 residues. V trimming: 3 bases; J trimming: 5 bases; junction bases outside the gene matches: 6. Germline loops: CDR1 MDHEN, CDR2 SYDVKM. The whole variable domain, remainder taken from reference TRBV28 and TRBJ2-7, is DVKVTQSSRYLVKRTGEKVFLECVQDMDHENMFWYRQDPGLGLRLIYFSYDVKMKEKGDIPEGYSVSREKKERFSLILESASTNQTSMYLCASSFPGLAGVHEQYFGPGTRLTVT.

This rearrangement joins TRBV30 to TRBJ2-1; maybe TRBD2 (6 bases). This CDR3 region has 19 residues. The ends were cut back, 4 bases at V and 3 bases at J, with 28 bases in the middle. The V gene's germline CDR1 is GTSNPN and CDR2 SVGIG (reference sequence). CDR3 in DNA: TGTGCCTGGACGGGAGCGGAGCGGACGCTTAAATTTGGCTACAATGAGCAGTTCTTC. Its translation is CAWTGAERTLKFGYNEQFF.

The chain carries TRBV2 and TRBJ1-5, with D tentatively TRBD1 (6 bases). V shed 7 bases and J shed 9 bases, with 19 bases lying between them. CDR3 size: 14 residues. Germline loops: CDR1 SNHLY, CDR2 FYNNEI. The CDR3 DNA follows: TGTGCCAGCACTACCACAGGGAGAGGAACGCCCCAGCATTTT. It specifies CASTTTGRGTPQHF.

CDR3 in amino acids: CASSQDLGVGREQFF. The CDR3, as DNA: TGCGCCAGCAGCCAAGATCTGGGTGTCGGGAGAGAGCAGTTCTTC. The chain joins TRBV4-3 to TRBJ2-1; tentative D call: TRBD2 (6 bases). The CDR3 runs to 15 residues. The V gene lost 0 bases and the J gene lost 10 bases, with 16 bases spanning the gap. The V gene's germline CDR1 is LGHNA and CDR2 YSLEER.

For the CDR3, the DNA is TGTGCCGGTCTCAGGGGGAAAACCCTCCACTTT. This sequence encodes CAGLRGKTLHF. This chain links TRBV6-5 with TRBJ1-6, with 7 bases fitting TRBD1. CDR3 length: 11 residues. The J segment lost 14 bases and the V segment lost 11 bases, leaving 9 bases of the junction unmatched. Per the germline V gene, CDR1 is MNHEY and CDR2 is SVGAGI.

This sequence joins TRBV5-8 and TRBJ2-3, with D hard to call. Germline CDR1 reads SGHTS; CDR2 reads YDEGEE. The CDR3 extends over 13 amino acids. The ends were cut back, 1 base at V and 1 base at J, with 4 bases in the middle. The CDR3 DNA follows: TGTGCCAGCAGCTTGCCGGGCACAGATACGCAGTATTTT. Protein sequence: CASSLPGTDTQYF.

The genes are TRBV6-2 or TRBV6-3 and TRBJ2-1; D possibly corresponds to TRBD1 (5 bases). The CDR3 is 15 amino acids. Trimming removed 5 bases at V and 4 bases at J, with 15 bases between. Germline V CDR1 and CDR2: MNHEY, SVGEGT. The CDR3 DNA reads TGTGCCAGCAGTCGCCATGACAGCCTATACAATGAGCAGTTCTTC. This codes for CASSRHDSLYNEQFF.